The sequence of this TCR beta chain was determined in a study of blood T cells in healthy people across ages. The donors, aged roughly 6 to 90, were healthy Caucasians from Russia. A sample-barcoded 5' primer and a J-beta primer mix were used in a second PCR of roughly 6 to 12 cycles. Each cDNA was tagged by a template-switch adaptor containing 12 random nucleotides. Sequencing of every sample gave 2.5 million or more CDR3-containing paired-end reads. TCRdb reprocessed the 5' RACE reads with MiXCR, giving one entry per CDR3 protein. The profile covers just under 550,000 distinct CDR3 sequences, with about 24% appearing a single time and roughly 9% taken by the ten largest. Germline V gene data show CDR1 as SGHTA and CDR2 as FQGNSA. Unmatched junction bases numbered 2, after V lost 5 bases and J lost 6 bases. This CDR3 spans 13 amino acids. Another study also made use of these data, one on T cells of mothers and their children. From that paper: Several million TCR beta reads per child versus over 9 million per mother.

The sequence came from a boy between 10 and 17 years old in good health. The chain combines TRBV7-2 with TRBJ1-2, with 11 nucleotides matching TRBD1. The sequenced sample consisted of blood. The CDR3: CASSRTGGNGYTF. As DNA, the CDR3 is TGTGCCAGCAGCCGGACAGGGGGCAATGGCTACACCTTC.